This entry is about one T cell receptor (beta chain). The data were obtained in a study of blood T cell repertoires in COVID-19. Turning to the study itself: The origin of the acute and convalescent COVID-19 samples was the United States, Italy and Spain.

Authors' data handling: Amplification of reference gene primers provided the estimated nucleated cell counts. The protocol was immunoSEQ multiplex PCR, while the TCRdb copy is restricted to in-frame clones and leaves out a portion. That table furnishes V, J and clone size, whereas the DNA furnished D and trimming. The sample has roughly 60,000 clones, roughly 90% seen once. The clonotype comes from a human donor in a cohort sampled during active COVID-19. Sequencing input: peripheral blood.

CDR3: CASSMGTGVFGELFF. The CDR3 region has the DNA TGTGCCAGTAGTATGGGGACAGGGGTGTTCGGGGAGCTGTTTTTT. The chain recombines TRBV19 with TRBJ2-2, with 10 bases that match TRBD1. The CDR3 is made up of 15 amino acids. Per the germline V gene, CDR1 is LNHDA and CDR2 is SQIVND (reference sequence). Trimming took 3 bases from V and 7 from J; bases not matched to a gene: 5.